Described below is a single T cell receptor beta chain sequence and its context. Original methodology: The assay estimated nucleated cells by amplifying reference gene primers. Profiling relied on immunoSEQ multiplex PCR, and the TCRdb table lists in-frame clones only, not all of them. D and trimming come from the DNA, and the V and J calls and clone size come from that table. This sample has over 200,000 clones, with nearly 90% found just once. This entry is derived from a study of blood T cell repertoires in COVID-19. Across the study: The United States, Italy and Spain supplied acute and convalescent COVID-19 samples. PBMCs, B-cell-depleted T cells, or T cells provided the cDNA or gDNA that made up the material.

Two negative PCRs, clearance, or symptom resolution characterized the recovered Cohort 3 donors. The sequencing input was PBMCs or T cells enriched from blood (not recorded which). The receptor was isolated from a man aged 30 to 45 who had recovered from COVID-19.

The CDR3 bases are TGTGCCAGCAGCCAGGACAGGGACACTGAAGCTTTCTTT. Protein product: CASSQDRDTEAFF. The chain recombines TRBV5-8 with TRBJ1-1; 8 nucleotides match TRBD1. CDR3 length: 13 amino acids. Germline V lookup: CDR1 SGHTS, CDR2 YDEGEE. V shed 4 bases and J 3 bases; nucleotides not matched to a gene: 2.